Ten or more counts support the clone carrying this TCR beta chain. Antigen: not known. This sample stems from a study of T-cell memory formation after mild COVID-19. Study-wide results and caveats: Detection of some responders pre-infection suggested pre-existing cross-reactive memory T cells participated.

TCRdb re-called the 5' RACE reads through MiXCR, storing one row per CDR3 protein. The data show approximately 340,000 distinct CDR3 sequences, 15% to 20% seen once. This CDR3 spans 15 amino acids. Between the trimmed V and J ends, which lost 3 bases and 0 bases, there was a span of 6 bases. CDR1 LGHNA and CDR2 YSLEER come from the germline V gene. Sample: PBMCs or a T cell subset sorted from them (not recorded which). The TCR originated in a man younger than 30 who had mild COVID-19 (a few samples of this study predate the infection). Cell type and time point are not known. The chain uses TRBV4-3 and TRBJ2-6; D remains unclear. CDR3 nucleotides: TGCGCCAGCAGCCAGGGCTACTCTGGGGCCAACGTCCTGACTTTC. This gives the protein CASSQGYSGANVLTF.